This passage covers 8 T cell receptor beta chains from one sample sequenced in a study of shared clonotypes between healthy human individuals. TCRdb's copy holds only in-frame clones and misses some; the assay was immunoSEQ multiplex PCR. The table lists millions of clones, 85% to 95% of them singletons. The sequenced material came from naive CD4+ T cells sorted from blood. As to subset: CD45RA+ positively selected. The source of these receptors is a young man in good health.

CDR3: CAISEGGTGGSYEQYF. CDR3 DNA sequence: TGTGCCATCAGTGAAGGCGGGACAGGGGGCTCCTACGAGCAGTACTTC. This chain joins TRBV10-3 and TRBJ2-7; 11 nucleotides match TRBD1. This CDR3 has 16 residues. In germline, CDR1 is ENHRY, CDR2 SYGVKD. With V trimmed by 3 bases and J by 0 bases, 4 bases remained unmatched.

The rearrangement uses TRBV10-1 and TRBJ2-7; TRBD2 matches at 9 bases. The CDR3 consists of 15 residues. V was pared by 5 bases and J by 1 base, with 6 bases of the junction left unmatched. Germline V gene lookup returns CDR1 WNHNN and CDR2 SYGVQD (reference sequence). CDR3 protein: CASSPQAGGSYEQYF. Written as DNA, the CDR3 is TGCGCCAGCAGTCCTCAGGCGGGAGGGTCCTACGAGCAGTACTTC.

This clone has a single count. This rearrangement joins TRBV5-5 to TRBJ1-2, with D unresolved. Per germline, CDR1 SGHKS and CDR2 YYEKEE (reference sequence). CDR3 length equals 14 residues. With 0 bases removed from V and 3 bases from J, the gap between germline ends came to 9 bases. CDR3 sequence reads: CASSLGVSYYGYTF. The DNA of the CDR3 is TGTGCCAGCAGCTTGGGAGTCAGTTACTATGGCTACACCTTC.

The chain employs TRBV27 and TRBJ2-7; D ambiguous. This CDR3 is 13 amino acids long. Germline V CDR1 and CDR2: MNHEY, SMNVEV (reference sequence). Trimming took off 5 bases at V and 7 bases at J, with 15 bases between the two ends. CDR3 region: CASSGEFFREQYF. The CDR3 DNA reads TGTGCCAGCAGTGGGGAATTTTTCAGGGAGCAGTACTTC.

The chain recombines TRBV6-5 with TRBJ2-7; the match to TRBD1 covers 9 bases. The germline CDR1 and CDR2 sequences are MNHEY and SVGAGI. V lost 8 bases and J lost 3; bases outside the gene matches: 5. The CDR3 extends over 13 amino acids. CDR3 amino acids: CASGTGGGYEQYF. The CDR3 bases are TGTGCCAGCGGTACAGGGGGCGGCTACGAGCAGTACTTC.

In this sample, this clone turned up a few times. The CDR3, as DNA: TGTGCCAGCACGCTTAACACCGGGGAGCTGTTTTTT. Its translation is CASTLNTGELFF. This chain links TRBV2 with TRBJ2-2; D not certain. V was shortened by 7 bases and J by 2 bases, with 5 bases between the two germline ends. CDR3 length equals 12 residues. Looked up from germline, CDR1 is SNHLY and CDR2 is FYNNEI.

Note on this clone: Other DNA variants within this sample encode the same CDR3. This rearrangement joins TRBV10-3 to TRBJ2-3, with a weak D call TRBD2 (6 bases). CDR3 length: 11 amino acids. From germline, CDR1 is ENHRY and CDR2 SYGVKD. Trimming took 8 bases from V and 4 from J, leaving 7 bases between them. The CDR3 DNA reads as TGTGCCATCTCGGGGGCAGATACGCAGTATTTT. It specifies CAISGADTQYF.

The chain combines TRBV20-1 with TRBJ1-2; D uncertain. CDR1 is DFQATT and CDR2 is SNEGSKA in the germline V gene (reference sequence). The CDR3 spans 10 residues. The germline V and J ends were trimmed by 7 bases and 8 bases, with 11 bases remaining between them. CDR3 DNA: TGCAGTGTATCAGGCCAGGGCTACACCTTC. Translated, it gives CSVSGQGYTF.